What follows are 15 T cell receptor beta chains derived from one specimen sequenced in a study of blood T cells in healthy people across ages. Primers used in a second PCR of roughly 6 to 12 cycles were a sample-barcoded 5' primer and a J-beta primer mix. One entry per CDR3 protein results from TCRdb running MiXCR on the 5' RACE reads. The sample has around 750,000 distinct CDR3 sequences, about 55% seen once. The sample consisted of blood. The receptors derive from an elderly man in good health.

The gene calls are TRBV30 and TRBJ2-5; TRBD1 agrees at 11 bases. The V gene's germline CDR1 is GTSNPN and CDR2 SVGIG (reference sequence). This CDR3 is built from 12 residues. The V and J ends lost 8 bases and 2 bases, in that order; junction bases with no gene match: 1. The CDR3 DNA reads TGTGCCAGGGACAGGGGGCAAGAGACCCAGTACTTC. Protein sequence: CARDRGQETQYF.

This sequence joins TRBV10-3 and TRBJ2-3; 12 bases align to TRBD2. Germline loops: CDR1 ENHRY, CDR2 SYGVKD. J was trimmed by 6 bases and V by 6 bases; bases with no gene match: 7. The CDR3 sequence is 15 residues long. The CDR3: CAIRKTSGRPDTQYF. The CDR3 DNA follows: TGTGCCATCAGGAAGACTAGCGGGAGACCGGATACGCAGTATTTT.

The chain recombines TRBV20-1 with TRBJ1-2; 7 nucleotides agree with TRBD1. The V segment lost 5 bases and the J segment 3 bases; nucleotides outside the gene matches: 3. In germline, CDR1 is DFQATT, CDR2 SNEGSKA (reference sequence). CDR3 length equals 12 residues. The CDR3 DNA follows: TGCAGTGCTGTTACAGGGGACTATGGCTACACCTTC. The encoded protein is CSAVTGDYGYTF.

V is TRBV29-1 and J is TRBJ2-1; TRBD2 matches at 11 bases. Trimming took 7 bases from V and 9 from J; bases not matched to a gene: 11. Germline V lookup: CDR1 SQVTM, CDR2 ANQGSEA. The CDR3 totals 14 residues. The CDR3 sequence is CSGRALAGEVEQFF. The CDR3 bases are TGCAGCGGAAGGGCACTAGCGGGAGAGGTTGAGCAGTTCTTC.

The chain has TRBV12-3 or TRBV12-4 and TRBJ2-5; D is perhaps TRBD1 or TRBD2 (5 bases each). V lost 7 bases, J lost 3 bases, and 9 bases lay in between. The CDR3 contains 12 residues. CDR3 sequence reads: CASTRDEETQYF. The CDR3 DNA follows: TGTGCCAGCACCCGGGACGAAGAGACCCAGTACTTC.

This chain connects TRBV20-1 to TRBJ1-1; perhaps TRBD1 as D (6 bases). V shed 0 bases and J shed 1 base, with 9 bases lying between them. From germline, CDR1 is DFQATT and CDR2 SNEGSKA (reference sequence). The CDR3 covers 14 residues. The CDR3 reads CSARDQGKNTEAFF. The CDR3 DNA sequence: TGCAGTGCTAGAGATCAGGGGAAGAACACTGAAGCTTTCTTT.

This chain links TRBV20-1 with TRBJ2-7; the D is unclear. Germline values: CDR1 DFQATT, CDR2 SNEGSKA (reference sequence). The CDR3 runs to 12 residues. Trimming pared 1 base from V and 1 base from J, leaving 5 bases between. CDR3 DNA: TGCAGTGCTAGAGCGAGTTCCTACGAGCAGTACTTC. Encoded protein: CSARASSYEQYF.

The chain has TRBV18 and TRBJ2-5, with 10 bases fitting TRBD1. The J call may be incorrect, as the DNA end agrees better with TRBJ2-7. The CDR3 covers 15 residues. Germline V gene data show CDR1 as KGHSH and CDR2 as LQKENI. The CDR3 region is CASSLETGGEAEQYF. CDR3 DNA: TGTGCCAGCTCACTTGAGACAGGGGGCGAGGCCGAGCAGTACTTC.

The rearrangement links TRBV12-3 or TRBV12-4 to TRBJ1-1, with TRBD1 matching 8 bases. CDR3 length: 15 amino acids. The V and J ends lost 3 bases and 4 bases, in that order; junction bases with no gene match: 7. For the CDR3, the DNA is TGTGCCAGCAGTTTCTTCAGGGGGCTGGGCACTGAAGCTTTCTTT. It translates to CASSFFRGLGTEAFF.

This clonotype came up a few times. This chain uses TRBV29-1 with TRBJ1-2, with a tentative D call TRBD1 (5 bases). Germline values: CDR1 SQVTM, CDR2 ANQGSEA. V was pared by 0 bases and J by 0 bases, with 11 bases between. The CDR3 has 15 amino acids. Here the CDR3 reads CSVEDLPGTNYGYTF. DNA of the CDR3: TGCAGCGTTGAAGATCTCCCAGGGACTAACTATGGCTACACCTTC. Full variable domain (remainder filled in from reference TRBV29-1 and TRBJ1-2): SAVISQKPSRDICQRGTSLTIQCQVDSQVTMMFWYRQQPGQSLTLIATANQGSEATYESGFVIDKFPISRPNLTFSTLTVSNMSPEDSSIYLCSVEDLPGTNYGYTFGSGTRLTVV.

This clonotype was seen a handful of times. The rearrangement joins TRBV29-1 to TRBJ2-7; 10 nucleotides line up with TRBD2. Trimming took 4 bases from V and 5 from J; bases not matched to a gene: 14. Germline-derived CDR1 and CDR2 are SQVTM and ANQGSEA. This CDR3 comprises 16 residues. The CDR3 region is CSVGRLAGVPRNEQYF. The CDR3 region has the DNA TGCAGCGTTGGCAGGCTAGCGGGGGTCCCTCGGAACGAGCAGTACTTC.

V and J are TRBV7-9 and TRBJ2-1, with D tentatively TRBD2 (5 bases). Germline V gene sequence: CDR1 SEHNR, CDR2 FQNEAQ (reference sequence). CDR3 length equals 14 residues. V was trimmed by 5 bases and J by 8 bases, leaving 16 bases between them. CDR3 loop: CASSPPPSLDEQFF. CDR3 DNA sequence: TGTGCCAGCAGCCCGCCCCCTAGCTTAGATGAGCAGTTCTTC.

This clonotype has only a few counts. The chain links TRBV7-2 to TRBJ2-3; TRBD2 matches 11 bases. The V and J ends lost 5 bases and 14 bases, in that order; junction bases with no gene match: 18. The CDR3 is 16 residues long. The germline V gene has CDR1 SGHTA and CDR2 FQGNSA. The CDR3 loop reads CASSGPGLADGRYAYF. The CDR3 DNA is TGTGCCAGCAGCGGCCCGGGACTAGCGGATGGAAGATACGCGTATTTT.

The CDR3 protein is CSARPVNEQYF. In DNA, the CDR3 is TGCAGTGCTAGACCGGTCAATGAGCAGTACTTC. The V gene is TRBV20-1, the J gene TRBJ2-7; D gene ambiguous. Germline V gene data show CDR1 as DFQATT and CDR2 as SNEGSKA (reference sequence). The CDR3 totals 11 residues. V shed 2 bases and J shed 7 bases, with 9 bases lying between them.

The chain recombines TRBV11-2 with TRBJ2-1, with D perhaps TRBD2 (6 bases). The CDR3 totals 17 residues. V was clipped by 5 bases and J by 0 bases, with 17 bases between them. The V gene's germline CDR1 is SGHAT and CDR2 FQNNGV. CDR3 in amino acids: CASSPRTTPSSYNEQFF. In DNA form, the CDR3 reads TGTGCCAGCAGCCCACGGACTACACCTAGCTCCTACAATGAGCAGTTCTTC.